A single sample is the source of the 18 T cell receptor beta chains below, sequenced in a study of T cells in localized non-small cell lung cancer (dated by TCRdb to the early 2020s). The method behind the library was the immunoSEQ multiplex PCR assay. What TCRdb holds here is the immuneACCESS table cut down to in-frame rearrangements. Part of the clones is not present; checked against another copy, under half of the missing clones reflect an unresolved V gene, and the others are unexplained. This sample comprises 45,000 to 55,000 clones, about nine tenths of them detected only once. The ten most abundant clones make up 15% to 20% of the sample. The material sequenced was peripheral blood, taken before any cancer treatment. The receptor set was obtained from a male donor at least 60 years old with stage III squamous cell lung carcinoma.

CDR3 region: CASSFSDRAALTDTQYF. The CDR3 coding sequence is TGTGCCAGCAGTTTTTCCGACCGGGCGGCCCTCACAGATACGCAGTATTTT. J is TRBJ2-3 and V is TRBV28; no firm D call. CDR3 length: 17 amino acids. CDR1 is MDHEN and CDR2 is SYDVKM in the germline V gene. The ends were cut back, 3 bases at V and 2 bases at J, with 18 bases in the middle.

This clone was found a few times. The chain employs TRBV9 and TRBJ2-3; perhaps D is TRBD1 or TRBD2 (5 bases each). Germline V gives CDR1 SGDLS, CDR2 YYNGEE. The CDR3 extends over 16 amino acids. The ends were cut back, 0 bases at V and 3 bases at J, with 14 bases in the middle. CDR3 bases: TGTGCCAGCAGCGTAGGATCGGGACCGCGGACAGATACGCAGTATTTT. Protein sequence: CASSVGSGPRTDTQYF.

The chain links TRBV5-1 to TRBJ2-1; D is possibly TRBD2 (5 bases). The ends were cut back, 3 bases at V and 2 bases at J, with 12 bases in the middle. The germline gives CDR1 SGHRS, CDR2 YFSETQ. The CDR3 length is 15 residues. In nucleotides, the CDR3 is TGCGCCAGCAGCTCCCGACTAAGAGCCTACAATGAGCAGTTCTTC. Encoded protein: CASSSRLRAYNEQFF.

The chain employs TRBV15 and TRBJ2-3, with TRBD2 matching 13 bases. CDR3 length equals 20 residues. Per the germline V gene, CDR1 is LNHNV and CDR2 is YYDKDF (reference sequence). V dropped 0 bases and J dropped 3; count of bases not matched to a gene: 12. CDR3 nucleotides: TGTGCCACCAGCAGAGATACTAGCGGGAGGGTCCCCTTCGGGACAGATACGCAGTATTTT. Protein sequence: CATSRDTSGRVPFGTDTQYF.

This clone was recorded only once. The chain links TRBV27 to TRBJ1-3; weak D call: TRBD1 (5 bases). The V and J ends lost 6 bases and 2 bases respectively, with 11 bases between them. The CDR3 sequence is 14 residues long. CDR1 is MNHEY and CDR2 is SMNVEV in the germline V gene (reference sequence). The CDR3: CASRDQGTGNTIYF. In DNA form, the CDR3 reads TGTGCCAGCAGGGATCAGGGTACTGGAAACACCATATATTTT.

This clone was observed a few times. This rearrangement joins TRBV30 to TRBJ1-1, with D unresolved. Germline CDR1 and CDR2: GTSNPN and SVGIG (reference sequence). The CDR3 runs 12 residues. Trimming removed 3 bases at V and 6 bases at J, with 11 bases between. The CDR3 sequence: CAWSQGISEAFF. The CDR3 region has the DNA TGTGCCTGGAGCCAAGGGATTTCTGAAGCTTTCTTT.

V gene TRBV7-2 combines with J gene TRBJ2-7; tentative D call: TRBD2 (6 bases). This CDR3 is 15 amino acids long. Between the trimmed V and J ends, which lost 1 base and 3 bases, there was a span of 13 bases. Germline CDR1 SGHTA, CDR2 FQGNSA. CDR3 protein: CASSLGSRAGYEQYF. The CDR3 DNA follows: TGTGCCAGCAGCTTAGGGAGCCGAGCGGGCTACGAGCAGTACTTC.

This chain connects TRBV30 to TRBJ1-6, with 7 nucleotides matching TRBD1. This CDR3 is 14 amino acids long. Germline lookup yields CDR1 GTSNPN and CDR2 SVGIG (reference sequence). J gave up 9 bases and V 2 bases, and 7 bases lay outside the gene matches. The DNA of the CDR3 is TGTGCCTGGAGTACCGACAGGGCCAGTTCACCCCTCCACTTT. This translates into CAWSTDRASSPLHF.

The J gene is TRBJ2-1, the V gene TRBV28; 9 bases map to TRBD1. The CDR3 length is 18 residues. Losses at the gene ends were 3 bases for V and 3 bases for J; bases not matched to a gene: 12. Germline V gene sequence: CDR1 MDHEN, CDR2 SYDVKM. CDR3 bases: TGTGCCAGCAGTTTGGCGGACAGGGGTCTAGCATTCTACAATGAGCAGTTCTTC. It is translated as CASSLADRGLAFYNEQFF.

This clone was observed a handful of times. This chain links TRBV28 with TRBJ2-2; D call uncertain. Germline CDR1 MDHEN, CDR2 SYDVKM. Deletions cut 3 bases from V and 10 bases from J, with 6 bases between. This CDR3 comprises 11 residues. The CDR3 DNA sequence: TGTGCCAGCAGTTTGTTAGAGGAGCTGTTTTTT. It specifies CASSLLEELFF.

This sequence joins TRBV6-5 and TRBJ2-3; D remains ambiguous. The CDR3 length is 15 residues. From germline, CDR1 is MNHEY and CDR2 SVGAGI. Trimming removed 2 bases at V and 2 bases at J, with 11 bases between. The CDR3 spells CASSYVPPATDTQYF. The DNA of the CDR3 is TGTGCCAGCAGTTACGTCCCACCAGCCACAGATACGCAGTATTTT.

J is TRBJ1-4 and V is TRBV30, with a tentative D call TRBD1 (6 bases). The V end was cut by 1 base, the J end by 8 bases, with 11 bases between. Germline loops: CDR1 GTSNPN, CDR2 SVGIG (reference sequence). This CDR3 is built from 13 residues. The CDR3 DNA reads TGTGCCTGGAGTGGTCAGGGGAGAGAAAAACTGTTTTTT. Amino acid sequence: CAWSGQGREKLFF.

The chain combines TRBV9 with TRBJ2-7, with 12 positions matching TRBD2. Germline-derived CDR1 and CDR2 are SGDLS and YYNGEE. With V trimmed by 4 bases and J by 2 bases, 4 bases remained unmatched. The CDR3 length is 15 residues. The CDR3 loop is CASSPRTSGTYEQYF. The CDR3 DNA is TGTGCCAGCAGCCCTCGGACTAGCGGGACCTACGAGCAGTACTTC.

J is TRBJ2-3 and V is TRBV4-1; 8 bases map to TRBD2. Germline CDR1 is MGHRA and CDR2 is YSYEKL. This CDR3 comprises 15 residues. The trim removed 4 bases at V and 6 bases at J, leaving 9 bases unmatched. In DNA form, the CDR3 reads TGCGCCAGCAGCCTCCCCGGGGCGGGGGGTGATACGCAGTATTTT. Amino acids: CASSLPGAGGDTQYF.

J is TRBJ2-5 and V is TRBV15, with TRBD1 matching 7 bases. The DNA end is a closer match to TRBJ2-7, so the J assignment may be wrong. This CDR3 region has 14 residues. Germline CDR1 is LNHNV and CDR2 is YYDKDF (reference sequence). Here the CDR3 reads CATSRGQGLYEQYF. The CDR3, as DNA: TGTGCCACCAGCAGAGGACAGGGCCTTTACGAGCAGTACTTC.

This rearrangement joins TRBV28 to TRBJ1-3, with 7 bases aligning to TRBD1. V lost 6 bases, J lost 2 bases, and 1 base stayed unmatched. The V gene's germline CDR1 is MDHEN and CDR2 SYDVKM. The CDR3 extends over 13 amino acids. The CDR3 nucleotides are TGTGCCAGCAGGACAGGGACTGGAAACACCATATATTTT. This codes for CASRTGTGNTIYF.

The gene calls are TRBV5-1 and TRBJ2-7; no firm D call. CDR1 SGHRS and CDR2 YFSETQ come from the germline V gene. The V and J ends lost 0 bases and 5 bases respectively, with 6 bases between them. The length of the CDR3 is 12 residues. CDR3 DNA sequence: TGCGCCAGCAGCTTGGAGGGCCACGAGCAGTACTTC. Protein: CASSLEGHEQYF.

The gene calls are TRBV7-8 and TRBJ1-1, with D unclear. V was pared by 8 bases and J by 0 bases, with 7 bases between. Germline CDR1 SGHVS, CDR2 FQNEAQ. The CDR3 is 12 residues long. CDR3 in DNA: TGTGCCAGCGCACAAGTGAACACTGAAGCTTTCTTT. Protein product: CASAQVNTEAFF.